This TCR beta chain was identified in a study of T cells in localized non-small cell lung cancer. The protocol was immunoSEQ multiplex PCR, while the TCRdb copy is restricted to in-frame clones and leaves out a portion. In the table there are about 78,000 clones, approximately 85% of which are singletons. The study's findings and limits: Appearances in adjacent lung were noted for a median 57 of the top 100 tumor clones. As only one tumor region underwent sequencing, heterogeneity remains possible.

A note on this clone: Its antigen is still unknown.

The sample in question was peripheral blood, obtained before any cancer treatment. This sequence originates from a man between 40 and 70 years old with stage I lung adenocarcinoma.

CDR3 bases: TGTGCCAGCAGCAAAGCGTGGGGCGGTAGCAATCAGCCCCAGCATTTT. Its protein is CASSKAWGGSNQPQHF. The rearrangement joins TRBV21-1 to TRBJ1-5; the table's D call TRBD1 went unverified against the DNA. TRBV21-1 is tagged as a pseudogene. The length of the CDR3 is 16 residues.